The subject of this entry is one T cell receptor beta chain. Some clones are missing from TCRdb's copy, which holds only in-frame ones; the method was immunoSEQ multiplex PCR. The sample shows about 190,000 clones, just under 85% of them seen only once. This specimen belongs to a study of blood T cell repertoires in COVID-19. The CDR3 runs 14 residues. Per the germline V gene, CDR1 is SEHNR and CDR2 is FQNEAQ (reference sequence). Trimming took 4 bases from V and 4 from J, leaving 14 bases between them. Sequencing was done on a sample of peripheral blood. The TCR was taken from a woman in her 70s with active or convalescent COVID-19. The V call is TRBV7-9, the J call TRBJ2-7; D is possibly TRBD2 (5 bases). CDR3 in DNA: TGTGCCAGCAGCTCTTGGCGCGACTATTACGAGCAGTACTTC. Translating gives CASSSWRDYYEQYF.